This entry describes one T cell receptor (beta chain). Recruitment covered about two dozen US areas and drew participants whose ages spanned roughly 18 to 90 years. Two negative PCRs, clearance, or symptom resolution characterized the recovered Cohort 3 donors. Sequencing used immunoSEQ multiplex PCR; TCRdb keeps in-frame clones, though not all of them. The table has about 400,000 clones, under 90% seen once. The sample comes from a study of blood T cell repertoires in COVID-19. The overall study: The samples span acute and convalescent COVID-19 from the United States, Italy and Spain.

The CDR3 contains 12 residues. From germline, CDR1 is SNHLY and CDR2 FYNNEI. The ends were cut back, 5 bases at V and 5 bases at J, with 9 bases in the middle. This sequence joins TRBV2 and TRBJ1-2; a possible D gene is TRBD1 (5 bases). The sequenced sample was PBMCs or T cells enriched from blood (not recorded which). This TCR was sampled from a woman aged 25 to 39 who had recovered from COVID-19. The CDR3 DNA sequence: TGTGCCAGCAGTTCGCAGGGTTATGGCTACACCTTC. This gives the protein CASSSQGYGYTF.